The text below deals with one TCR beta chain. Its matching antigen is unknown. Sample-barcoded 5' priming and a J-beta primer mix drove a second PCR of about 6 to 11 cycles. The study obtained at least 2.5 million CDR3-containing paired-end reads from every sample. TCRdb redid the calling of the 5' RACE reads with MiXCR, one entry per CDR3 protein. Of 1,500,000 or so distinct CDR3 sequences listed, approximately 59% are singletons. This sample was included in a study of blood T cells in healthy people across ages. General study points: Versus aged donors, long-lived donors had higher diversity and more naive CD4+ cells. A roughly linear age-dependent decrease characterized TCR beta diversity per million T cells.

Germline V gene data show CDR1 as MNHNS and CDR2 as SASEGT. The CDR3 has 14 amino acids. V shed 8 bases, J shed 5 bases, and the junction held 6 bases outside the gene matches. The TCR was taken from a man aged 18-30 years in good health. The sequenced sample consisted of blood. This chain uses TRBV6-1 with TRBJ2-3, with TRBD2 matching over 11 bases. The CDR3 DNA reads as TGTGCCAGCGATAGAACTAGCGGGAGAGATACGCAGTATTTT. It is translated as CASDRTSGRDTQYF.